A selection of T cell receptor beta chains follows, all from one sample in a study of PD-1 blockade in mismatch repair-deficient tumors. Profiling relied on immunoSEQ multiplex PCR, and the TCRdb table lists in-frame clones only, not all of them. This table holds around 52,000 clones, more than 65% found once. Sequenced material: peripheral blood, taken roughly 20 weeks after starting pembrolizumab. Every receptor here comes from an adult with mismatch repair-deficient cancer. The CDR3 runs from the conserved cysteine through the conserved F or W. D genes are given only for firm matches. A row's size may be missing; if present it is once, few, many or a size class.

TRBV11-3,TRBJ1-2,TRBD1,NA,CASSRRGRGYTF,TGTGCCAGCAGCCGCAGGGGGCGAGGCTACACCTTC
TRBV2,TRBJ2-7,NA,NA,CASSEGSSQYF,TGTGCCAGCAGTGAAGGTTCTAGTCAGTACTTC
TRBV10-3,TRBJ1-5,NA,few,CAISEGQTDQPQHF,TGTGCCATCAGTGAGGGACAAACCGATCAGCCCCAGCATTTT
TRBV11-2,TRBJ2-2,TRBD2,NA,CASSLLPRTSGSFGELFF,TGTGCCAGCAGCTTACTGCCCCGGACTAGCGGGAGTTTTGGTGAGCTGTTTTTT
TRBV18,TRBJ1-1,NA,NA,CASSPPLGAAEAFF,TGTGCCAGCTCACCACCCCTGGGGGCAGCTGAAGCTTTCTTT
TRBV30,TRBJ1-1,NA,NA,CAWSTAGKPEAFF,TGTGCCTGGAGTACCGCAGGGAAACCTGAAGCTTTCTTT
TRBV11-2,TRBJ2-2,NA,NA,CASSLGRRVPGELFF,TGTGCCAGCAGCTTAGGCCGCAGGGTTCCCGGGGAGCTGTTTTTT
TRBV25-1,TRBJ1-4,NA,NA,CASSDFLADNEKLFF,TGTGCCAGCAGTGATTTTCTGGCGGATAATGAAAAACTGTTTTTT
TRBV30,TRBJ2-5,TRBD2,NA,CAWRGLAGGRQETQYF,TGTGCCTGGCGCGGACTAGCGGGAGGGAGGCAAGAGACCCAGTACTTC
TRBV4-1,TRBJ2-5,TRBD2,NA,CASSQFSGRRQETQYF,TGCGCCAGCAGCCAATTTAGCGGGAGGCGCCAAGAGACCCAGTACTTC
TRBV7-2,TRBJ1-2,NA,NA,CASSLERWNNYGYTF,TGTGCCAGCAGCTTAGAAAGGTGGAATAACTATGGCTACACCTTC
TRBV6-5,TRBJ2-2,TRBD2,NA,CASSYGLARNTGELFF,TGTGCCAGCAGTTATGGACTAGCGCGTAACACCGGGGAGCTGTTTTTT
TRBV4-2,TRBJ1-2,TRBD1,NA,CASSRRQGFAYGYTF,TGTGCCAGCAGCAGAAGACAGGGTTTTGCCTATGGCTACACCTTC
TRBV4-3,TRBJ2-1,NA,NA,CASSAGGLTPYNEQFF,TGCGCCAGCAGCGCAGGTGGACTAACCCCTTACAATGAGCAGTTCTTC
TRBV6-1,TRBJ2-7,NA,NA,CASSIVGALEQYF,TGTGCCAGCAGTATTGTGGGGGCGCTTGAGCAGTACTTC
TRBV29-1,TRBJ1-1,TRBD1,NA,CSVGQSNTEAFF,TGCAGCGTGGGACAGTCAAACACTGAAGCTTTCTTT
TRBV7-2,TRBJ1-4,TRBD1,NA,CASSRQGGREKLFF,TGTGCCAGCAGCCGACAGGGAGGTCGTGAAAAACTGTTTTTT
TRBV5-5,TRBJ1-1,TRBD1,NA,CASSLTGLENTEAFF,TGTGCCAGCAGCCTGACAGGGTTGGAGAACACTGAAGCTTTCTTT
TRBV30,TRBJ1-1,TRBD1,NA,CAWTTGQGAFWAFF,TGTGCCTGGACAACGGGACAGGGGGCATTCTGGGCTTTCTTT
TRBV9,TRBJ1-4,NA,few,CASSVNLGEKLFF,TGTGCCAGCAGCGTAAACCTCGGGGAAAAACTGTTTTTT
TRBV7-6,TRBJ2-1,NA,NA,CASSGEAGDEQFF,TGTGCCAGCAGCGGGGAGGCTGGCGATGAGCAGTTCTTC
TRBV13,TRBJ1-3,TRBD1,NA,CASSLSPTGSENTIYF,TGTGCCAGCAGCTTATCCCCGACAGGGAGTGAAAACACCATATATTTT
TRBV6-1,TRBJ1-3,NA,NA,CASSEVGSGNTIYF,TGTGCCAGCAGTGAGGTCGGCTCTGGAAACACCATATATTTT
TRBV6-1,TRBJ2-1,NA,NA,CASSPPGLDNEQFF,TGTGCCAGCAGTCCACCGGGTCTAGACAATGAGCAGTTCTTC
TRBV27,TRBJ2-1,TRBD2,NA,CASSPASLAGGPPSNEQFF,TGTGCCAGCAGTCCAGCCTCCCTAGCGGGAGGCCCACCCTCTAATGAGCAGTTCTTC
TRBV19,TRBJ1-1,TRBD1,few,CASSPRTGAGTEAFF,TGTGCCAGTAGTCCCCGGACAGGGGCTGGAACTGAAGCTTTCTTT
TRBV18,TRBJ2-3,TRBD2,NA,CASSPLAGGQDTQYF,TGTGCCAGCTCACCACTAGCGGGAGGGCAAGATACGCAGTATTTT
TRBV29-1,TRBJ1-2,NA,NA,CSVFRTDGYTF,TGCAGCGTATTTCGGACAGATGGCTACACCTTC
TRBV7-2,TRBJ2-7,NA,NA,CASSHLTEQYF,TGTGCCAGCAGCCACCTTACCGAGCAGTACTTC
TRBV30,TRBJ2-7,TRBD1,few,CAWSVQGGYEQYF,TGTGCCTGGAGTGTACAGGGGGGATACGAGCAGTACTTC
TRBV13,TRBJ1-1,NA,NA,CASTPSRNTEAFF,TGTGCCAGCACTCCTAGTCGGAACACTGAAGCTTTCTTT
TRBV5-4,TRBJ1-1,NA,NA,CASSLLGRKNTEAFF,TGTGCCAGCAGCTTGCTTGGGCGTAAGAACACTGAAGCTTTCTTT
TRBV29-1,TRBJ1-1,TRBD1,NA,CSVVRFGTGNRGTEAFF,TGCAGCGTTGTAAGATTTGGGACAGGGAACCGGGGCACTGAAGCTTTCTTT
TRBV30,TRBJ1-5,TRBD1,few,CAWNRDSANQPQHF,TGTGCCTGGAACCGGGACAGCGCCAATCAGCCCCAGCATTTT
TRBV7-9,TRBJ2-1,NA,NA,CASSRTKRGTAEQFF,TGTGCCAGCAGCCGCACGAAGAGGGGTACGGCCGAGCAGTTCTTC
TRBV7-9,TRBJ2-1,TRBD2,NA,CASSLGREGPYNEQFF,TGTGCCAGCAGCTTAGGACGGGAGGGTCCCTACAATGAGCAGTTCTTC
TRBV7-8,TRBJ2-1,TRBD2,NA,CASSVGTSGDAYNEQFF,TGTGCCAGCAGCGTAGGGACTAGCGGGGACGCCTACAATGAGCAGTTCTTC
TRBV4-1,TRBJ2-7,NA,NA,CASSQGPHPTYEQYF,TGCGCCAGCAGCCAAGGCCCCCATCCCACCTACGAGCAGTACTTC
TRBV4-1,TRBJ1-1,NA,NA,CASSQNPRGTEAFF,TGCGCCAGCAGCCAAAACCCGAGGGGCACTGAAGCTTTCTTT
TRBV4-1,TRBJ2-7,NA,NA,CASSSRPF,TGTGCCAGCAGCTCCCGTCCCTTC
TRBV11-3,TRBJ1-1,NA,NA,CASSLSRNTEAFF,TGTGCCAGCAGCTTATCGCGGAACACTGAAGCTTTCTTT
TRBV27,TRBJ2-1,TRBD2,NA,CASSPYQRGYNEQFF,TGTGCCAGCAGTCCCTATCAGCGGGGCTACAATGAGCAGTTCTTC
TRBV30,TRBJ1-3,NA,NA,CAWSVWGSGNTIYF,TGTGCCTGGAGTGTATGGGGCTCTGGAAACACCATATATTTT
TRBV5-6,TRBJ2-1,TRBD2,NA,CASSRRASGSNAYNEQFF,TGTGCCAGCAGCCGACGGGCTAGCGGGAGTAACGCCTACAATGAGCAGTTCTTC
TRBV6-1,TRBJ2-7,TRBD1,NA,CASSGRTGRRQYF,TGTGCCAGCAGTGGCAGGACAGGGAGGAGGCAGTACTTC
TRBV18,TRBJ1-6,TRBD1,NA,CASSPRDRINSPLHF,TGTGCCAGCTCACCCCGGGACAGAATAAATTCACCCCTCCACTTT
TRBV7-7,TRBJ2-1,NA,NA,CASSLEGRVTYNEQFF,TGTGCTAGCAGCTTAGAGGGGCGGGTCACCTACAATGAGCAGTTCTTC
TRBV2,TRBJ1-4,NA,NA,CASRNYHPRTATNEKLFF,TGTGCCAGCAGAAACTATCATCCTAGGACGGCAACTAATGAAAAACTGTTTTTT
TRBV11-3,TRBJ2-5,TRBD1,NA,CASSGRTGEEETQYF,TGTGCCAGCAGCGGGCGGACAGGGGAGGAAGAGACCCAGTACTTC
TRBV18,TRBJ2-1,TRBD2,few,CASSTGTSRYNEQFF,TGTGCCAGCTCAACCGGGACTAGCCGCTACAATGAGCAGTTCTTC
TRBV19,TRBJ2-7,TRBD2,NA,CASSPKTSGRANEQYF,TGTGCCAGTAGTCCCAAGACTAGCGGGAGGGCTAACGAGCAGTACTTC
TRBV19,TRBJ2-1,NA,NA,CASSIRGQGTASYNEQFF,TGTGCCAGTAGTATTCGGGGGCAGGGTACGGCTTCCTACAATGAGCAGTTCTTC
TRBV9,TRBJ1-4,TRBD1,NA,CASSVEGTGREKLFF,TGTGCCAGCAGCGTAGAGGGGACAGGGCGTGAAAAACTGTTTTTT